This T cell receptor (beta chain) derives from a study of blood T cell repertoires in COVID-19. Overall study: The cDNA or gDNA used as material had been derived from T cells, B-cell-depleted T cells, or PBMCs.

Study processing details: Counts of nucleated cells, estimated from reference gene primer amplification, were obtained. Clones were sequenced by immunoSEQ multiplex PCR, and TCRdb holds only the in-frame ones, with some missing. That table is the source of V, J and clone size, and D and trimming were worked out from the DNA. The data show some 85,000 clones, about three quarters seen once. CDR1 is MNHNS, CDR2 SASEGT, per germline. The CDR3 runs 13 residues. Trimming left V 3 bases short and J 1 base short, with 6 bases between. The chain recombines TRBV6-1 with TRBJ1-1; D gene ambiguous. This sequence was found in a woman of 80 years or more with active or convalescent COVID-19. The sample consisted of peripheral blood. CDR3 sequence: CASSDGANTEAFF. CDR3 in DNA: TGTGCCAGCAGTGACGGAGCGAACACTGAAGCTTTCTTT.